This T cell receptor beta chain was identified during a study of cytomegalovirus exposure and HLA in healthy donors. Notes on this clone: What it binds is not known.

The PCR had 60 Vbeta and 13 Jbeta primers. Profiling relied on immunoSEQ multiplex PCR, and the TCRdb table lists in-frame clones only, not all of them. The profile covers about 73,000 clones, with roughly 80% appearing a single time and 1.1% taken by the ten largest. The study, taken as a whole, reports: Donors were assumed by presence/absence analyses to have roughly uniform sequencing depth.

The germline gives CDR1 SGHRS, CDR2 YFSETQ. The CDR3 has 15 residues. The V and J genes are TRBV5-1 and TRBJ2-5, with D perhaps TRBD1 or TRBD2 (5 bases each). The DNA end favors TRBJ2-7, so the J call may be wrong. The sequence derives from a male donor in good health and CMV-seronegative. The material sequenced was PBMCs. The CDR3 loop reads CASSLGGLRRDEQYF. In nucleotides, the CDR3 is TGCGCCAGCAGCTTGGGGGGCCTCCGGCGGGACGAGCAGTACTTC.